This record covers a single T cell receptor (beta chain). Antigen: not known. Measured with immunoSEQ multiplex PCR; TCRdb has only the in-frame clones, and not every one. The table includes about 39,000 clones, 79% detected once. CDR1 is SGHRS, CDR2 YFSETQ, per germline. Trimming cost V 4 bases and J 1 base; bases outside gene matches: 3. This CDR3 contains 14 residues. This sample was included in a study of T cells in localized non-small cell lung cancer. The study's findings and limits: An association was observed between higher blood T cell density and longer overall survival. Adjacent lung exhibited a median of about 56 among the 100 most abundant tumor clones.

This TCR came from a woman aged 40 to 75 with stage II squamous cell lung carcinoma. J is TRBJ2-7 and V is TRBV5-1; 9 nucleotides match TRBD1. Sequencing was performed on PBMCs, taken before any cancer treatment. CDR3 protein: CASSVGQGSYEQYF. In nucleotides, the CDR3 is TGCGCCAGCAGCGTCGGACAGGGGTCCTACGAGCAGTACTTC.